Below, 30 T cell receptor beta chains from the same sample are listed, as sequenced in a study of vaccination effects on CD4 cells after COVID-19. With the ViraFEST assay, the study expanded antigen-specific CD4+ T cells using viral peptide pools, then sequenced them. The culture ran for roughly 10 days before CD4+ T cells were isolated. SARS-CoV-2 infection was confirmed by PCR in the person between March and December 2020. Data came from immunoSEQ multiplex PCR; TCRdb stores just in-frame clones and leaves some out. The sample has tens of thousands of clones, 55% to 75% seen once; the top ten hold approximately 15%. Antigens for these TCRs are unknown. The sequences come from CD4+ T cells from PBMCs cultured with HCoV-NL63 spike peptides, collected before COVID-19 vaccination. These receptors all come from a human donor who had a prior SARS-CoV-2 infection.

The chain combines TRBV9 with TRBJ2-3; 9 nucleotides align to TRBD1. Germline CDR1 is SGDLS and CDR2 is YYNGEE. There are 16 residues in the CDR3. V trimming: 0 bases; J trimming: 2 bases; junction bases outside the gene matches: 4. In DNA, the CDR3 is TGTGCCAGCAGCGTAGTGGGGACAGGGACCACAGATACGCAGTATTTT. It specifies CASSVVGTGTTDTQYF.

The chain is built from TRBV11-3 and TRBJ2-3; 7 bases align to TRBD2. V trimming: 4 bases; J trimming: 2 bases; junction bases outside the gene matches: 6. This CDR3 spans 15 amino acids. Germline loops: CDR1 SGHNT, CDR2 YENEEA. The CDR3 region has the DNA TGTGCCAGCAGCTCCCGGACTAGTTTCACAGATACGCAGTATTTT. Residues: CASSSRTSFTDTQYF.

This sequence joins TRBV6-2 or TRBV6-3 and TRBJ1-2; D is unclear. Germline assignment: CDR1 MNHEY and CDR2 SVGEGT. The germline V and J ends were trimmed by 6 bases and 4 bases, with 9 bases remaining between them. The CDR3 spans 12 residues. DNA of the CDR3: TGTGCCAGCAGCACATTCCCCTATGGCTACACCTTC. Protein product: CASSTFPYGYTF.

The CDR3 loop is CAWSVGIAGTGELFF. The CDR3 DNA sequence: TGTGCCTGGAGTGTTGGAATAGCGGGCACCGGGGAGCTGTTTTTT. The chain recombines TRBV30 with TRBJ2-2; 7 nucleotides agree with TRBD2. This CDR3 is 15 amino acids long. With V trimmed by 0 bases and J by 4 bases, 5 bases remained unmatched. Per germline, CDR1 GTSNPN and CDR2 SVGIG (reference sequence).

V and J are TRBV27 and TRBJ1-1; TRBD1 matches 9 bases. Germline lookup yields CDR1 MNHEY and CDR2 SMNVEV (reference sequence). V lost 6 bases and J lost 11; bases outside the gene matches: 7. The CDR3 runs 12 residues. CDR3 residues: CASSTTGGPAFF. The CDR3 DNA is TGTGCCAGCAGCACGACAGGGGGTCCGGCTTTCTTT.

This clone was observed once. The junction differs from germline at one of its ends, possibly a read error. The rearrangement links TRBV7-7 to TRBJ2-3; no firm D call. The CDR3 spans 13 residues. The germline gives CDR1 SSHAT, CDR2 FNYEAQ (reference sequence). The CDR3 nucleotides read TGTGCTAGCAGCTTAGTAGTAACAGATACGCAGTATTTT. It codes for CASSLVVTDTQYF.

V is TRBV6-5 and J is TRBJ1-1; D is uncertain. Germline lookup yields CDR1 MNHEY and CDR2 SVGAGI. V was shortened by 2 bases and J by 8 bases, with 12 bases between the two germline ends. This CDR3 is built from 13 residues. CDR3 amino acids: CASSYTYQREAFF. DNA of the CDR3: TGTGCCAGCAGTTACACCTACCAACGAGAAGCTTTCTTT.

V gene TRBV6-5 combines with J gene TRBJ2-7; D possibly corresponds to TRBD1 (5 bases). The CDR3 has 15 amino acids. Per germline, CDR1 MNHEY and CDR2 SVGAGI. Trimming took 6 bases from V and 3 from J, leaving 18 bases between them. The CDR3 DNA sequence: TGTGCCAGCAGACAAAACGCCGACAGAGACTACGAGCAGTACTTC. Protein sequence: CASRQNADRDYEQYF.

This chain's CDR3 is CASSKGVGAGEQYF. For the CDR3, the DNA is TGTGCCAGCAGCAAGGGGGTGGGAGCGGGGGAGCAGTACTTC. The chain links TRBV7-9 to TRBJ2-7; TRBD2 is a possible D gene (7 bases). CDR1 is SEHNR and CDR2 is FQNEAQ in the germline V gene (reference sequence). CDR3 length: 14 residues. Trimming stripped 5 bases from V and 7 bases from J, with 18 bases between.

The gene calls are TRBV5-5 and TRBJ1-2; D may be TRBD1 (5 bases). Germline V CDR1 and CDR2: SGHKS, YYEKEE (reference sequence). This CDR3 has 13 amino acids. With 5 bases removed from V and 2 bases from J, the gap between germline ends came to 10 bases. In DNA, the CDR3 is TGTGCCAGCAGTCAGGGACTGAACTATGGCTACACCTTC. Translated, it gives CASSQGLNYGYTF.

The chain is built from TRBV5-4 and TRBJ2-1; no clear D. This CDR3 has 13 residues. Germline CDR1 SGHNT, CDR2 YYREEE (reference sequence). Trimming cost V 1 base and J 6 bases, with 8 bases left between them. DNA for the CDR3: TGTGCCAGCAGCTTGTCCCCCCCCAATGAGCAGTTCTTC. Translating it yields CASSLSPPNEQFF. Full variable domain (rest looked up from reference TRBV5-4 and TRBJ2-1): ETGVTQSPTHLIKTRGQQVTLRCSSQSGHNTVSWYQQALGQGPQFIFQYYREEENGRGNFPPRFSGLQFPNYSSELNVNALELDDSALYLCASSLSPPNEQFFGPGTRLTVL.

The CDR3 protein is CAWSVPAGANVLTF. DNA of the CDR3: TGTGCCTGGAGTGTACCTGCCGGGGCCAACGTCCTGACTTTC. The chain joins TRBV30 to TRBJ2-6; D unclear. This CDR3 is built from 14 residues. Germline V gene sequence: CDR1 GTSNPN, CDR2 SVGIG (reference sequence). V was clipped by 0 bases and J by 4 bases, with 7 bases between them.

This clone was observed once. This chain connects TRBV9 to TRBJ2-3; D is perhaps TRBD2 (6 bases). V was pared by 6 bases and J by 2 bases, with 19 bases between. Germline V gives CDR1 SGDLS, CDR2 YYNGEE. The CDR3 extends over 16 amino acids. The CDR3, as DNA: TGTGCCAGCAACCCAGGGAATAGCGGCCCCACAGATACGCAGTATTTT. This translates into CASNPGNSGPTDTQYF.

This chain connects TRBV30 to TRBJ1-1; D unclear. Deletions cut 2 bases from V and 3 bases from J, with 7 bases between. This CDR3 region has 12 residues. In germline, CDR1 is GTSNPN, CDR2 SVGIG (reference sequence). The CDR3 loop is CAWSNVYTEAFF. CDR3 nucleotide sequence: TGTGCCTGGAGTAACGTTTACACTGAAGCTTTCTTT.

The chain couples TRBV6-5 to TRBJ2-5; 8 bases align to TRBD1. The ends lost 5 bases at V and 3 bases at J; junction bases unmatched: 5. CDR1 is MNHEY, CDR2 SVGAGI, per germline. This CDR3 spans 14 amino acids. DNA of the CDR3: TGTGCCAGCAGTCGTATGACAGGGGAAGAGACCCAGTACTTC. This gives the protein CASSRMTGEETQYF.

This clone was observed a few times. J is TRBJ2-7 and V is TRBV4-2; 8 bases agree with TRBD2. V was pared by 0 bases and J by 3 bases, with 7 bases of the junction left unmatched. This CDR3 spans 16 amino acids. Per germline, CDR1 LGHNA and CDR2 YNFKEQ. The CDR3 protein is CASSQDPGGGFYEQYF. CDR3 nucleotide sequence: TGTGCCAGCAGCCAAGACCCTGGCGGGGGGTTCTACGAGCAGTACTTC.

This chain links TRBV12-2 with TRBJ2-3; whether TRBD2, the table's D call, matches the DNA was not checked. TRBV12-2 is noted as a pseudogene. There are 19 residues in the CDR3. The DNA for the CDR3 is TGTGCAAGTCGCCCCCGGGGACTAGCGGAGACCAATAGGGGTGGTACGCAGTATTTT. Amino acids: CASRPRGLAETNRGGTQYF.

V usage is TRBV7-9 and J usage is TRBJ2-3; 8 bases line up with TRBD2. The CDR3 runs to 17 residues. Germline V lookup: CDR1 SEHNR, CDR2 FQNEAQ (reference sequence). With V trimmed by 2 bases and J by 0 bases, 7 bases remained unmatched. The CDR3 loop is CASSLPVGGASTDTQYF. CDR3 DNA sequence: TGTGCCAGCAGCTTACCGGTCGGGGGGGCCAGCACAGATACGCAGTATTTT.

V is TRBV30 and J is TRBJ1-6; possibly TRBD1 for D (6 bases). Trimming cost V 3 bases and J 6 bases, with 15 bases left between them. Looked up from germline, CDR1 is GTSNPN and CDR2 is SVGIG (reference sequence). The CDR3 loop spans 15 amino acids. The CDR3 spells CAWSTGGRVNSPLHF. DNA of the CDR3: TGTGCCTGGAGCACCGGGGGGCGGGTTAATTCACCCCTCCACTTT.

CDR3 sequence: CASGPTGTYEQYF. DNA of the CDR3: TGTGCCAGTGGACCGACAGGGACCTACGAGCAGTACTTC. V and J are TRBV3-1 (or the pseudogene TRBV3-2) and TRBJ2-7, with 7 bases fitting TRBD1. V shed 9 bases, J shed 2 bases, and the junction held 7 bases outside the gene matches. Looked up from germline, CDR1 is LGHDT and CDR2 is YNNKEL (reference sequence). The CDR3 extends over 13 amino acids.

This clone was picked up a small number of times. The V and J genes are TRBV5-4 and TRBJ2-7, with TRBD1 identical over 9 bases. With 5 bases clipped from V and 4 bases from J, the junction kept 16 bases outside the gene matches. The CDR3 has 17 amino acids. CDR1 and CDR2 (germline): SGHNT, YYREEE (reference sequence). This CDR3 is CASSSYPPGQGSYEQYF. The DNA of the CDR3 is TGTGCCAGCAGTTCATACCCCCCGGGACAGGGATCGTACGAGCAGTACTTC.

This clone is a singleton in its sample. This chain's CDR3 is CASSPGGNTEAFF. In DNA form, the CDR3 reads TGTGCCAGCAGCCCGGGAGGGAACACTGAAGCTTTCTTT. The gene calls are TRBV7-3 and TRBJ1-1, with D uncertain. V was pared by 5 bases and J by 1 base, with 8 bases between. This CDR3 has 13 amino acids. Looked up from germline, CDR1 is SGHTA and CDR2 is FQGTGA. Full variable domain (outside the CDR3, taken from reference TRBV7-3 and TRBJ1-1): GAGVSQTPSNKVTEKGKYVELRCDPISGHTALYWYRQSLGQGPEFLIYFQGTGAADDSGLPNDRFFAVRPEGSVSTLKIQRTERGDSAVYLCASSPGGNTEAFFGQGTRLTVV.

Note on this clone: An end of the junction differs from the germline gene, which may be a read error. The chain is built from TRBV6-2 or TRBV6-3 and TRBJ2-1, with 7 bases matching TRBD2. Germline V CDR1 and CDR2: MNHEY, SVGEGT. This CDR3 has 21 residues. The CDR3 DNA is TGTGCCGGCAGTTACCCTTCCGGGGGACCGTGGACTAGGCTCTCCTACAATGAGCAGTTCTTC. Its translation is CAGSYPSGGPWTRLSYNEQFF.

The CDR3 is CASSVGRGGDTEAFF. CDR3 coding DNA: TGTGCCAGCAGCGTAGGACGGGGGGGAGACACTGAAGCTTTCTTT. The chain recombines TRBV9 with TRBJ1-1, with D possibly matching TRBD1 (5 bases). This CDR3 comprises 15 residues. V lost 0 bases to trimming and J lost 3 bases, with 12 bases between them. CDR1 and CDR2 (germline): SGDLS, YYNGEE.

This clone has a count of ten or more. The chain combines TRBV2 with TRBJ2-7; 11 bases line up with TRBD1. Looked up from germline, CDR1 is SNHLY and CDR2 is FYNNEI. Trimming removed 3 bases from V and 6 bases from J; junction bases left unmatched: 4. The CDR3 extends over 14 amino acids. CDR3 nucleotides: TGTGCCAGCAGTGATCGGACAGGGGGCAGCGAGCAGTACTTC. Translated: CASSDRTGGSEQYF.

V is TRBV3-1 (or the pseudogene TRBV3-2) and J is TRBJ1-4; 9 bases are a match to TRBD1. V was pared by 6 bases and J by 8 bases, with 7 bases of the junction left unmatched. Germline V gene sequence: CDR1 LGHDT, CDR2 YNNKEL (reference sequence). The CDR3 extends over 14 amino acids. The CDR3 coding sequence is TGTGCCAGCAGTCGCGGACAGGGGTGGGAAAAACTGTTTTTT. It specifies CASSRGQGWEKLFF.

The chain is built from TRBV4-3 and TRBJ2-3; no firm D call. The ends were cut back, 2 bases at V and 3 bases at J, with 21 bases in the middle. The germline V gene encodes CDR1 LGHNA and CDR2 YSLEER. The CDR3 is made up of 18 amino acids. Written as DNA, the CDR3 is TGCGCCAGCAGCCAATCCCCTAGTGGGCTTGCGGATACAGATACGCAGTATTTT. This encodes CASSQSPSGLADTDTQYF.

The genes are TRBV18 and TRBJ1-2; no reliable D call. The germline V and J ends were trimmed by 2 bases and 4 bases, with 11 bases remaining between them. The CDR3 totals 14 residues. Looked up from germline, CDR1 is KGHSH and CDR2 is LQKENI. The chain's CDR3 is CASSPGAGLYGYTF. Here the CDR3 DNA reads TGTGCCAGCTCACCAGGTGCGGGTCTCTATGGCTACACCTTC.

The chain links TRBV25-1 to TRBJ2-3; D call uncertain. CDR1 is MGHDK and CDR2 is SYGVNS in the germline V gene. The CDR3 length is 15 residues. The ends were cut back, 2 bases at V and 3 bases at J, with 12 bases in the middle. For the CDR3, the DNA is TGTGCCAGCAGTGAACCGTTATCAGGAACAGATACGCAGTATTTT. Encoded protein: CASSEPLSGTDTQYF.

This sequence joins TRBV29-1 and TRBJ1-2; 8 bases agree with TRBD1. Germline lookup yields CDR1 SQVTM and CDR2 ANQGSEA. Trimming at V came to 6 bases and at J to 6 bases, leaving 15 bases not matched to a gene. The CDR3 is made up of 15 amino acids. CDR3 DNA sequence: TGCAGCGTGGGGGTTGATTCGACAGGGGAAGATGGCTACACCTTC. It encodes CSVGVDSTGEDGYTF.